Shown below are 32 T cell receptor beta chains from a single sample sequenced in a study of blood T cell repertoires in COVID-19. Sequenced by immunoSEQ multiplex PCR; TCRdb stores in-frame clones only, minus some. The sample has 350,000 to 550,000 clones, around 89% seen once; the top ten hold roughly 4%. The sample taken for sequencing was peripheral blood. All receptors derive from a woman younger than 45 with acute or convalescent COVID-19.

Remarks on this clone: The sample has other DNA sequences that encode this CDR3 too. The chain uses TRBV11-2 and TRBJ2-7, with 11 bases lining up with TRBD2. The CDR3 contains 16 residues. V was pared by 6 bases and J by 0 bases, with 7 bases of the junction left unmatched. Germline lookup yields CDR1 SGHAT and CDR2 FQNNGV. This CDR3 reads CASRGGTSGGSYEQYF. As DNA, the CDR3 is TGTGCCAGCAGAGGAGGCACTAGCGGGGGCTCCTACGAGCAGTACTTC.

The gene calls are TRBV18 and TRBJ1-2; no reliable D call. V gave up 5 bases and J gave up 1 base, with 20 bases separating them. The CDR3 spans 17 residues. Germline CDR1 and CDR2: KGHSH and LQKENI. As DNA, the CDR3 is TGTGCCAGCTCAATCATCGAGGGCAATAGTCTTAACTATGGCTACACCTTC. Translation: CASSIIEGNSLNYGYTF.

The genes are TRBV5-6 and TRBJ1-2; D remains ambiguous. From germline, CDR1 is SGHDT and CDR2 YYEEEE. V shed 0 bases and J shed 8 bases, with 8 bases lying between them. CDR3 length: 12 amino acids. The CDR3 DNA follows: TGTGCCAGCAGCTTGGACATCGGGGGCTACACCTTC. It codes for CASSLDIGGYTF. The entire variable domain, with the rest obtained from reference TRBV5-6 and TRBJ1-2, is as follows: DAGVTQSPTHLIKTRGQQVTLRCSPKSGHDTVSWYQQALGQGPQFIFQYYEEEERQRGNFPDRFSGHQFPNYSSELNVNALLLGDSALYLCASSLDIGGYTFGSGTRLTVV.

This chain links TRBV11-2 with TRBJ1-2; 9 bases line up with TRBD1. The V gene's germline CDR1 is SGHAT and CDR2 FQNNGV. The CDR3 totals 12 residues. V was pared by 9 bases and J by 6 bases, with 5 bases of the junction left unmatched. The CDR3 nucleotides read TGTGCCAGTACCGGGACAGGGCATGGCTACACCTTC. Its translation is CASTGTGHGYTF.

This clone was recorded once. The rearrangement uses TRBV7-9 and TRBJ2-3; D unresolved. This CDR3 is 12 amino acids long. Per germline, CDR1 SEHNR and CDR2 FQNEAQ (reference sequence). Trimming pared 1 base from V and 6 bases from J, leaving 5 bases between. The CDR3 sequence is CASSLVPDTQYF. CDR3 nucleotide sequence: TGTGCCAGCAGCTTAGTCCCGGATACGCAGTATTTT.

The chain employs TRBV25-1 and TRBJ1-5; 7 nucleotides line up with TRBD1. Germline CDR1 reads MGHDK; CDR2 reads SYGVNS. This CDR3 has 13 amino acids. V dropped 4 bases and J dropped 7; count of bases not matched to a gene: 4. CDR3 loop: CASSGQGPQPQHF. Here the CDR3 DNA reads TGTGCCAGCAGTGGACAGGGCCCCCAGCCCCAGCATTTT. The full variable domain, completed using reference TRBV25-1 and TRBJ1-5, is EADIYQTPRYLVIGTGKKITLECSQTMGHDKMYWYQQDPGMELHLIHYSYGVNSTEKGDLSSESTVSRIRTEHFPLTLESARPSHTSQYLCASSGQGPQPQHFGDGTRLSIL.

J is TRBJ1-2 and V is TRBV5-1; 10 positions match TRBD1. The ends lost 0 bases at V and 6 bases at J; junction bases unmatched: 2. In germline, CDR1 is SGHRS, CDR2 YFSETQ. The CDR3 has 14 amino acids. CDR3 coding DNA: TGCGCCAGCAGCTTGGAGGGACAGGGGAATGGCTACACCTTC. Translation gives CASSLEGQGNGYTF.

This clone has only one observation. CDR3 residues: CASSQLMLDFYEQYF. CDR3 in DNA: TGCGCCAGCAGCCAATTAATGCTGGACTTCTACGAGCAGTACTTC. This sequence joins TRBV4-1 and TRBJ2-7; maybe TRBD2 (5 bases). Trimming took 2 bases from V and 3 from J, leaving 14 bases between them. CDR3 length equals 15 residues. The germline V gene encodes CDR1 MGHRA and CDR2 YSYEKL.

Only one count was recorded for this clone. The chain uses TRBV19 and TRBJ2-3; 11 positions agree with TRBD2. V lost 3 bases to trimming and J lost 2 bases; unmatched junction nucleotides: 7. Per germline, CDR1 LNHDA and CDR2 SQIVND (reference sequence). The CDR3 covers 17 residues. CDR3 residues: CASSIRLAGRYTDTQYF. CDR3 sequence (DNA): TGTGCCAGTAGTATCCGACTAGCGGGGAGATACACAGATACGCAGTATTTT.

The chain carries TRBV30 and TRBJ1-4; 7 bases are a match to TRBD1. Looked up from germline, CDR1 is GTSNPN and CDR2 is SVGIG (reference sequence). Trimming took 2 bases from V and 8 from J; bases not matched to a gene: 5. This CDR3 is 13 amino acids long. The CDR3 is CAWSLGGEEKLFF. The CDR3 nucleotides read TGTGCCTGGAGTTTAGGGGGCGAAGAAAAACTGTTTTTT.

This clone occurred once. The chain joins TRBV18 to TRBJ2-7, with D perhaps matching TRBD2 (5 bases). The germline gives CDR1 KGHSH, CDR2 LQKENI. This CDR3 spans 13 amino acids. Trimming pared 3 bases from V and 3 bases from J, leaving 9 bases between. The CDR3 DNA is TGTGCCAGCTCACCGGGAGAATACTACGAGCAGTACTTC. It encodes CASSPGEYYEQYF.

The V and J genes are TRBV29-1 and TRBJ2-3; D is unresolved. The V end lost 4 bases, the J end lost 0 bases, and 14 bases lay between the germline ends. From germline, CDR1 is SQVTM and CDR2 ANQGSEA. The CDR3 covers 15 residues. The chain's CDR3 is CSVGKARTSTDTQYF. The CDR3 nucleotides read TGCAGCGTTGGGAAAGCGAGAACTAGCACAGATACGCAGTATTTT.

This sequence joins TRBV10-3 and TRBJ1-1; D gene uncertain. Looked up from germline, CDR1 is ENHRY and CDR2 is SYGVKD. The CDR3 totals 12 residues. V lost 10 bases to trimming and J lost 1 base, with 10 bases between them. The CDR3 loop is CASNAGNTEAFF. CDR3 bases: TGTGCCAGTAATGCCGGGAACACTGAAGCTTTCTTT.

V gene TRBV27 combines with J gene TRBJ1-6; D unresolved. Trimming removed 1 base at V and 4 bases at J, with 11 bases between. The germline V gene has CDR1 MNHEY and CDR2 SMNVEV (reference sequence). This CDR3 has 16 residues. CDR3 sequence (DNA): TGTGCCAGCAGTTTATTCGGGGTCGCTTATAATTCACCCCTCCACTTT. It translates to CASSLFGVAYNSPLHF.

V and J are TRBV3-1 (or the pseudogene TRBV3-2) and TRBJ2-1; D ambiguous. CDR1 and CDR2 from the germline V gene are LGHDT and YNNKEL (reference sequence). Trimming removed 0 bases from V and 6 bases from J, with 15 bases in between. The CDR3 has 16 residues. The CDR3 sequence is CASSQDLGLRLNEQFF. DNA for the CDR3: TGTGCCAGCAGCCAAGATCTCGGGTTAAGGCTCAATGAGCAGTTCTTC.

The chain's CDR3 is CASAQGATINEAFF. Here the CDR3 DNA reads TGTGCTAGTGCCCAGGGGGCCACGATAAATGAAGCTTTCTTT. V and J are TRBV12-5 and TRBJ1-1; TRBD1 aligns across 8 bases. V lost 7 bases, J lost 7 bases, and 11 bases stayed unmatched. CDR3 length equals 14 residues. Germline V gene sequence: CDR1 LGHNT, CDR2 FRNRAP.

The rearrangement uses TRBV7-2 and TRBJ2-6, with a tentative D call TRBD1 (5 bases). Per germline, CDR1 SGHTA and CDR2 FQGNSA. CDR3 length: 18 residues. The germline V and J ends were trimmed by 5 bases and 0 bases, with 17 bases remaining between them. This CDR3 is CASSPTGSAFSGANVLTF. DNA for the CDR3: TGTGCCAGCAGCCCTACAGGTTCCGCCTTCTCTGGGGCCAACGTCCTGACTTTC. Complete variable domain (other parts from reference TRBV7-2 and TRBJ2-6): GAGVSQSPSNKVTEKGKDVELRCDPISGHTALYWYRQSLGQGLEFLIYFQGNSAPDKSGLPSDRFSAERTGGSVSTLTIQRTQQEDSAVYLCASSPTGSAFSGANVLTFGAGSRLTVL.

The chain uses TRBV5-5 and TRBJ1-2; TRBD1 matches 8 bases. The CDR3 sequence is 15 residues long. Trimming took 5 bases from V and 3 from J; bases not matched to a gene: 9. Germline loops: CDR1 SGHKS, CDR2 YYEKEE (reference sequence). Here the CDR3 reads CASRPDRAPHYGYTF. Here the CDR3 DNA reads TGTGCCAGCAGACCGGACAGGGCCCCCCACTATGGCTACACCTTC.

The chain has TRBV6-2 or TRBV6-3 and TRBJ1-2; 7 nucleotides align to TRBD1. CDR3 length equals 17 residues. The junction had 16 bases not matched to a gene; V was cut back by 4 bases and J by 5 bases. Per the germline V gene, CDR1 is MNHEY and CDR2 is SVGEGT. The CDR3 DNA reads TGTGCCAGCAGTTCCTATCGTCACGACAGGGAAAGGTATGGCTACACCTTC. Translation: CASSSYRHDRERYGYTF.

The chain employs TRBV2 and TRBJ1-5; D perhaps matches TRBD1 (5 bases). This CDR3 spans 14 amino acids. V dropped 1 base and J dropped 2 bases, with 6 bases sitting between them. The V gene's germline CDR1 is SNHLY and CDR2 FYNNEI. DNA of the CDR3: TGTGCCAGCAGTGAAGGGACACGCAATCAGCCCCAGCATTTT. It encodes CASSEGTRNQPQHF.

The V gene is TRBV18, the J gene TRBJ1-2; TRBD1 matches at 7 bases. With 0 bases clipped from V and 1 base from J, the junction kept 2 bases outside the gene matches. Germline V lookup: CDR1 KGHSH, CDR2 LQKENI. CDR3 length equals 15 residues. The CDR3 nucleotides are TGTGCCAGCTCACCACCGGGACAGAGTAACTATGGCTACACCTTC. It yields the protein CASSPPGQSNYGYTF.

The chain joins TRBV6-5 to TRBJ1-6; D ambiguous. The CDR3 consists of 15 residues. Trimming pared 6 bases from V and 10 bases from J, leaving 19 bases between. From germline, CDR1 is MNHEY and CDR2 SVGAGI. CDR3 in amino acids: CASSYDGSLRSPLHF. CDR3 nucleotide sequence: TGTGCCAGCAGCTACGATGGGAGTTTACGGTCACCCCTCCACTTT.

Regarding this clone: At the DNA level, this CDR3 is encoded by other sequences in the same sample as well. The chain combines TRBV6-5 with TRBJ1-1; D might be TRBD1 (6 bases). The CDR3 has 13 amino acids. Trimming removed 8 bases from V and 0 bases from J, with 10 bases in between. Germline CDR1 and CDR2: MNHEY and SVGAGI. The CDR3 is CASSYRVNTEAFF. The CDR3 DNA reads TGTGCCAGCTCCTACAGGGTGAACACTGAAGCTTTCTTT.

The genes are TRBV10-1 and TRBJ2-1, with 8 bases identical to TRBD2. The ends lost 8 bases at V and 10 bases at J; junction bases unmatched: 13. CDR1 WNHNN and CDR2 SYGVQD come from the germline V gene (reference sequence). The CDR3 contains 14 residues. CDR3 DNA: TGCGCCAGCGGTTCAACGGGAGGGGTCCACGAGCAGTTCTTC. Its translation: CASGSTGGVHEQFF.

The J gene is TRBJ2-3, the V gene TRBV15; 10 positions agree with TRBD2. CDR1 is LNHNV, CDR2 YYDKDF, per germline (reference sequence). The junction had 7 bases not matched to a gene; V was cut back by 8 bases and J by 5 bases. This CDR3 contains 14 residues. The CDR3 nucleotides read TGTGCCACCCAGCGGGGGGGAAGCGTAGATACGCAGTATTTT. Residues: CATQRGGSVDTQYF.

DNA for the CDR3: TGCAGCGTTGAGTCCGGGACAGGGGCCATTCAGTACTTC. It yields the protein CSVESGTGAIQYF. The genes are TRBV29-1 and TRBJ2-4; 10 positions match TRBD1. V gave up 3 bases and J gave up 9 bases; unmatched junction bases: 5. Germline-derived CDR1 and CDR2 are SQVTM and ANQGSEA. The length of the CDR3 is 13 residues.

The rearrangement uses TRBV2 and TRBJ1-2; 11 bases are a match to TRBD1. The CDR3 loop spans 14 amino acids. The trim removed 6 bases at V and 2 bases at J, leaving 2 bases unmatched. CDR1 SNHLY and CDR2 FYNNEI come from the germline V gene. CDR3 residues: CASRGTGGNYGYTF. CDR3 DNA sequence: TGTGCCAGCAGGGGGACAGGGGGAAACTATGGCTACACCTTC.

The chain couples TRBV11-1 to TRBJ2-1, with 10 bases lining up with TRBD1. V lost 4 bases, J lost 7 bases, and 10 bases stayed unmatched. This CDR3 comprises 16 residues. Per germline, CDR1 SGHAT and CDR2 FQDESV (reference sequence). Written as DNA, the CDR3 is TGTGCCAGCAGCTGGATTGGGGACAGGGGCGGAAATGAGCAGTTCTTC. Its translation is CASSWIGDRGGNEQFF.

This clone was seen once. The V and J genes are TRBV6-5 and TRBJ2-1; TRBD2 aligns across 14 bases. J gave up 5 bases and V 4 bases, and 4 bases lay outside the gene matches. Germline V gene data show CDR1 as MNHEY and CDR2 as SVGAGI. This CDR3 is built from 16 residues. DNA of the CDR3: TGTGCCAGCAGTTTTGGACTAGCGGGGGGTCACAATGAGCAGTTCTTC. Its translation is CASSFGLAGGHNEQFF.

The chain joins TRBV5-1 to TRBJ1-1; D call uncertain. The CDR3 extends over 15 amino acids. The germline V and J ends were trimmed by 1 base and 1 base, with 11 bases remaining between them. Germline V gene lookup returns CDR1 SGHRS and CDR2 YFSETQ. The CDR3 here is CASSLFTQANTEAFF. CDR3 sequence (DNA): TGCGCCAGCAGCTTGTTTACCCAGGCGAACACTGAAGCTTTCTTT.

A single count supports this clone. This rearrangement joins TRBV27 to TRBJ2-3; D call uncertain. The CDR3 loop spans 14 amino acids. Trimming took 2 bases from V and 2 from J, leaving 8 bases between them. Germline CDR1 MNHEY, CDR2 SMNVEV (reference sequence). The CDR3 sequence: CASSLQVLTDTQYF. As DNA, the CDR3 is TGTGCCAGCAGTTTACAGGTCCTCACAGATACGCAGTATTTT.

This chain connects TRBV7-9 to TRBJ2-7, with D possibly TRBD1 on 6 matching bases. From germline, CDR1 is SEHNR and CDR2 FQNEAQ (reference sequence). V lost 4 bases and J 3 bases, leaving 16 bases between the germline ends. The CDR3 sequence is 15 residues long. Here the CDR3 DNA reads TGTGCCAGCAGCTCTTTCAGGGGTCCCCACTACGAGCAGTACTTC. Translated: CASSSFRGPHYEQYF.